A selection of T cell receptor beta chains follows, all from one sample in a study of T cells in Graves' hyperthyroidism and ophthalmopathy. A single record per CDR3 protein comes from TCRdb applying MiXCR to the multiplex PCR reads. The sample includes about 400,000 distinct CDR3 sequences, 14% to 15% of them seen just once. The specimen was blood. These receptors were taken from a man aged 18 to 29 with Graves' ophthalmopathy. The conserved cysteine and the conserved F or W are not part of the CDR3 here. Some rows have no size entry. The others give once, few or many, or a class for an expanded clone.

V,length,size,CDR3
TRBV12-3/TRBV12-4,14,many,ASTPRPPGRGSEQY
TRBV6-1,12,many,ASSEVTGGYEQY
TRBV7-9,11,.,ASSSGTYTEAF
TRBV11-2,8,many,ASGPYEQY
TRBV5-1,14,many,ASSNWGLLTGDTQY
TRBV14,13,.,ASSQTTKGLGGYT
TRBV7-9,9,few,ATQSTDTQY
TRBV7-6,10,many,ASSGGLGEQF
TRBV6-1,14,many,ASRSSGQSSYNEQF
TRBV7-3,12,many,ASSLVGATDTQY
TRBV11-3,19,many,ASSLEGVGQVGRPYQETQY
TRBV29-1,12,many,SVEEASAQETQY
TRBV9,13,.,ASSVVRGRNTEAF
TRBV6-2/TRBV6-3,11,many,ASSSQGTDTQY
TRBV5-1,13,.,ASSLVVEGPYEQY
TRBV12-3/TRBV12-4,11,many,ASSTGQSHEQF
TRBV19,13,few,ASSILGPLQETQY
TRBV6-6,12,many,ASSFRETVTEAF
TRBV24-1,10,many,ATSEGASEQF
TRBV12-3/TRBV12-4,12,.,ASNLDPRGGELF
TRBV7-9,13,few,ASSLEGGGVYEQY
TRBV5-6,13,many,ASSLLADGTDTQY
TRBV7-9,12,once,ASSSGTGPHEQF
TRBV6-1,12,many,ASTERRAGDIQY
TRBV27,16,few,ASTLHGASGRVGDTQY
TRBV18,11,many,ASSPDRNQPQH
TRBV20-1,10,many,SVTTLGQPQH
TRBV7-8,13,few,ASSLYDTVNQPQH
TRBV11-2,12,many,ASSFDRTQETQY
TRBV27,13,many,ASTSGTSGAGGQY
TRBV7-9,12,many,ASRLRDKPEKLF
TRBV30,9,many,ARGVLTEAF
TRBV6-1,12,many,ASSGPSSSYEQY
TRBV19,14,few,ASSRMGGQAYNEQF
TRBV20-1,15,many,SASPTRLAVVRNEQF
TRBV10-3,13,.,AINQAGGRQETQY
TRBV7-9,12,few,ASSPGQGISGYT
TRBV24-1,13,.,ATSSPAGLAGELF
TRBV6-2/TRBV6-3,11,many,ASRRGSYTEAF
TRBV13,10,many,ASSLGEGEQY
TRBV6-2/TRBV6-3,15,.,ASSPPEGLAGAGELF
TRBV7-8,12,many,ASSWDRDNQPQH
TRBV9,13,.,ASSATTGTGNTIY
TRBV5-1,14,many,ASSSLPGGNHYDYT
TRBV12-3/TRBV12-4,13,many,ASSFGGLRGETQY
TRBV20-1,13,.,SATGLAGSTDTQY
TRBV5-6,11,many,ASSIDLNTEAF
TRBV11-2,15,.,ASSLVRQGLAGDEQF
TRBV19,13,few,ASSIAAGGYNEQF
TRBV7-6,16,many,ASSSRVYRGEQFCEQF
TRBV10-3,14,few,AISDSGTGANYGYT
TRBV3-1,13,many,ASSQDWAGRNEQF
TRBV7-2,13,many,ASSLDVSGYYGYT
TRBV11-1,13,few,ASSFYRGSPDTQY
TRBV6-1,11,many,ASSQTGVYGYT
TRBV12-3/TRBV12-4,11,few,ASGGHFVGELF
TRBV4-1,13,many,ASSQEVRGRTEQY